This T cell receptor (beta chain) was recorded in a study of PD-1 blockade in classical Hodgkin lymphoma (dated by TCRdb to 2018 to 2021). Turning to the overall study: Nivolumab dosing was 3 mg/kg intravenously every 2 weeks, continuing until either disease progression or unacceptable toxicity. A peripheral blood immune signature of response to PD-1 blockade in classical Hodgkin lymphoma was defined using TCR beta sequencing and CyTOF. Broader findings and caveats from the paper: CD4+ but not CD8+ TCR diversity rose significantly by C4D1 (p=0.0027 vs p=0.16), most apparent in complete responders (p=0.02). Diversity was lower in patients who began nivolumab less than 1 year after ASCT, so these patients were left out of later analyses to avoid confounding by immune reconstitution. Trial patients achieving complete response had baseline diversity similar to newly diagnosed patients, whereas partial responders and progressors had significantly lower diversity. The study was limited to a single clinical trial cohort, and causes of repertoire differences, possibly disease activity or prior therapy, remained undefined. Baseline TCR diversity was reported to be lower in newly diagnosed patients than in healthy donors, and even lower in relapsed/refractory patients.

The time point label on this specimen signifies: cycle 1 day 1 (C1D1), immediately before nivolumab initiation. Every trial patient had relapsed following autologous stem cell transplantation, and prior brentuximab vedotin exposure was what differed among cohorts A, B and C. The trial cohort was composed of about 54 patients with relapsed/refractory classical Hodgkin lymphoma, for whom complete response, partial response or progressive disease was recorded as best overall response. Single-agent nivolumab was administered to trial patients in the multi-cohort phase II CheckMate 205 trial. An independent review committee assessed best overall response by applying the 2007 International Working Group response criteria. Trial PBMCs were collected just before the start of nivolumab (C1D1) and during therapy at cycle 2 day 1 and cycle 4 day 1. Peripheral blood was collected in 8 mL Vacutainer Cell Preparation Tubes, from which PBMCs were isolated by centrifugation and then cryopreserved.

Details on this clone: No cognate antigen has been identified for it. One base away there is no much larger clone; base qualities are not given.

As encoded in the germline V gene, CDR1 is MGHRA while CDR2 is YSYEKL. The CDR3 spans 14 residues, from the cysteine through the phenylalanine. This entry keeps only the CDR3 DNA: 42 bases, framed from base 1. Trimming accounts for 2 bases at V and 7 bases at J, while the number of junction bases matched to no gene is 5. The Qiagen DNeasy kit was used to extract genomic DNA from unsorted PBMCs and from the negatively selected CD4+ and CD8+ fractions. TCR beta CDR3 regions were amplified by immunoSEQ multiplex PCR using primers annealing to V and J segments. A synthetic immune receptor repertoire was used to minimize amplification bias, and any residual bias was removed computationally once sequencing was done. Regarding the original processing steps: Custom Python scripts were used to quantify repertoire diversity as the Shannon entropy index. Unsorted, CD4+ and CD8+ repertoires were analyzed separately, except in combined analyses where CD4+ and CD8+ sequences were merged in silico. Clonal expansion was defined as at least a 2-fold frequency increase after treatment relative to C1D1, with a pseudocount of 0.5 for undetected baseline clones. Singleton clones were defined as clones with 0 or 1 copy at C1D1, and non-singleton clones were defined as clones with 2 or more copies. Clones expanded in unsorted samples were annotated as CD4+, CD8+ or unknown by matching protein sequences in sorted samples from the same patient. Wilcoxon tests on paired samples were used to test changes in diversity from C1D1 to C4D1. Imported from immuneACCESS, the table was reduced by TCRdb to in-frame sequences with V and J called. These copies leave out some clones; in studies compared against another copy, an unresolved V gene accounts for under half, and the cause of the remainder is not known. That table supplies the V and J calls and clone size; D and trimming were determined from the DNA. This sample lists tens of thousands of clones; about nine tenths were detected once. The ten biggest clones cover 9% to 10% of the sample.

The origin of this receptor is a human donor with classical Hodgkin lymphoma. Sequences were derived from peripheral blood mononuclear cells (PBMCs), sampled at baseline. The sequence is built from TRBV4-1 and TRBJ1-1, with 9 bases in between that match TRBD1. The CDR3 has the sequence CASSQLQGAVEAFF. The DNA sequence is TGCGCCAGCAGCCAATTACAGGGGGCGGTTGAAGCTTTCTTT.